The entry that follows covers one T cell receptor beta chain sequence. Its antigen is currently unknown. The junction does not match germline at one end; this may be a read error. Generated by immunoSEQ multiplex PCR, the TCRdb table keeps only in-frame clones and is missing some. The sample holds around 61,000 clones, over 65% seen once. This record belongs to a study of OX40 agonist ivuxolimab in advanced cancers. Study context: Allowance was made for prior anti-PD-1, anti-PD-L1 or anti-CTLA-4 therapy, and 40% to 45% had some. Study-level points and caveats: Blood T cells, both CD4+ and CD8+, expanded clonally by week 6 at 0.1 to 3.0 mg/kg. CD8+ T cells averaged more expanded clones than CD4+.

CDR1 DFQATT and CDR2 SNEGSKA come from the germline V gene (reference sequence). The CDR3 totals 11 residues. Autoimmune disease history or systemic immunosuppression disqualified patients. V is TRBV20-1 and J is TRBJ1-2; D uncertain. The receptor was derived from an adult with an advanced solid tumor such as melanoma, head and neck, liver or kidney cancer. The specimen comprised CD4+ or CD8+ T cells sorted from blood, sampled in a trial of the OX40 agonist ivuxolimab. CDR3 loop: CSAGDNYGYTF. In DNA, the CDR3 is TGCAGTGCTGGAGACAACTATGGCTACACCTTC.